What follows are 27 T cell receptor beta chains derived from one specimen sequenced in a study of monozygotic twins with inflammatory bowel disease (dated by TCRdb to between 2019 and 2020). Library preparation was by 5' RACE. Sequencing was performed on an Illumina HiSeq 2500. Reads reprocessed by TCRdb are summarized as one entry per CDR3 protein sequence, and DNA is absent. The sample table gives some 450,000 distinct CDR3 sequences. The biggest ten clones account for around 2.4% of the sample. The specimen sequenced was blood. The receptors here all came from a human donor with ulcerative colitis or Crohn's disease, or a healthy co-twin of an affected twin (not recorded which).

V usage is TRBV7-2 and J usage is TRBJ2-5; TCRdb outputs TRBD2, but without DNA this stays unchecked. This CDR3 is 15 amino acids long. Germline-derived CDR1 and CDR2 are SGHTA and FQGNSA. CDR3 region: CASLSSGGRGETQYF.

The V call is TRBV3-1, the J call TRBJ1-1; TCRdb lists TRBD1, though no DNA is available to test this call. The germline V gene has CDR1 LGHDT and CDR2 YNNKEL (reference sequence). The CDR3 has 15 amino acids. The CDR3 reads CASSQRSAGETEAFF.

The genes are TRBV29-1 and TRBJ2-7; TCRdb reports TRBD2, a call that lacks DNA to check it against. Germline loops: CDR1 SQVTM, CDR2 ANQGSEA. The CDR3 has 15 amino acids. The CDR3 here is CSVLGLAGGSYEQYF.

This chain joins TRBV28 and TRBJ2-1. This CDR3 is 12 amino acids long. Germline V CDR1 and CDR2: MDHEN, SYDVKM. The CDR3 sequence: CASSDAYNEQFF.

The CDR3 region is CASSSGQGTYGYTF. The chain couples TRBV5-4 to TRBJ1-2; TCRdb's D call of TRBD1 is untestable without DNA. The CDR3 has 14 amino acids. Germline CDR1 is SGHNT and CDR2 is YYREEE (reference sequence).

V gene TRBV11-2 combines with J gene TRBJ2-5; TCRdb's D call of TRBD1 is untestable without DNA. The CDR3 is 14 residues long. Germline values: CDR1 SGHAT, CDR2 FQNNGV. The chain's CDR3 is CASSSDSVSRTQYF. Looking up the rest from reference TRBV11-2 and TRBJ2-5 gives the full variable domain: EAGVAQSPRYKIIEKRQSVAFWCNPISGHATLYWYQQILGQGPKLLIQFQNNGVVDDSQLPKDRFSAERLKGVDSTLKIQPAKLEDSAVYLCASSSDSVSRTQYFGPGTRLLVL.

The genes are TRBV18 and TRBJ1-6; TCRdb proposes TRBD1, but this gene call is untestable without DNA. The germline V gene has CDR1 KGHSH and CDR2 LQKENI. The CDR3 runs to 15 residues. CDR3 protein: CASSPQGTDNSPLHF. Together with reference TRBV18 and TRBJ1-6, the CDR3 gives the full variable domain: NAGVMQNPRHLVRRRGQEARLRCSPMKGHSHVYWYRQLPEEGLKFMVYLQKENIIDESGMPKERFSAEFPKEGPSILRIQQVVRGDSAAYFCASSPQGTDNSPLHFGNGTRLTVT.

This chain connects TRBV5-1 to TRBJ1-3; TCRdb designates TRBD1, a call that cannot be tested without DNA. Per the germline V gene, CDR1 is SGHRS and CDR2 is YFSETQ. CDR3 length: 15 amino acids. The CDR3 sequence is CASSSGQGTGNTIYF.

The chain's CDR3 is CASTEGGAEQFF. The chain joins TRBV5-6 to TRBJ2-1; TCRdb's D call of TRBD2 is untestable without DNA. This CDR3 is 12 amino acids long. Germline CDR1 reads SGHDT; CDR2 reads YYEEEE.

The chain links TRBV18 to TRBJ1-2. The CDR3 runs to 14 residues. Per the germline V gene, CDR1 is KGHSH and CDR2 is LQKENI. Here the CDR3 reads CASSPSEPRYGYTF.

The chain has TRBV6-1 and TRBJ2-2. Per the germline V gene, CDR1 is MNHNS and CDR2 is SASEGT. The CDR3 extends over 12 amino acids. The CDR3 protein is CASRTRVGELFF.

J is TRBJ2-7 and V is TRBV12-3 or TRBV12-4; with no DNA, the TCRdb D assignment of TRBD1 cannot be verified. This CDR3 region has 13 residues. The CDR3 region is CASTLGQNYEQYF.

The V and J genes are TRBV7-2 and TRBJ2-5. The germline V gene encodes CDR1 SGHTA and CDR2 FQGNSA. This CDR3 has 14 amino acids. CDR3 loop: CASSFAGKQETQYF.

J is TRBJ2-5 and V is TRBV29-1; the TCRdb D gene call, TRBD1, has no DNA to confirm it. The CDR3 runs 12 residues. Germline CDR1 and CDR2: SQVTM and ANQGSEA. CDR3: CSARTGLETQYF.

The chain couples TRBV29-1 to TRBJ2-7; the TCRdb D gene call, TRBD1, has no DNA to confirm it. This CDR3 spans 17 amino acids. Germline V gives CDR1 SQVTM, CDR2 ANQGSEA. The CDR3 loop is CSVDLITRDRGHYEQYF.

CDR3 loop: CASSLDLPRDEQFF. The rearrangement links TRBV5-1 to TRBJ2-1; there is no DNA to check the TCRdb D call of TRBD2. Germline-derived CDR1 and CDR2 are SGHRS and YFSETQ. The CDR3 is 14 residues long. The variable domain in full, completed from reference TRBV5-1 and TRBJ2-1, reads KAGVTQTPRYLIKTRGQQVTLSCSPISGHRSVSWYQQTPGQGLQFLFEYFSETQRNKGNFPGRFSGRQFSNSRSEMNVSTLELGDSALYLCASSLDLPRDEQFFGPGTRLTVL.

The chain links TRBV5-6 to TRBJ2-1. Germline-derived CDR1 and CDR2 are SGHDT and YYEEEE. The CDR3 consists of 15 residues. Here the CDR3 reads CASSFSSSSYNEQFF.

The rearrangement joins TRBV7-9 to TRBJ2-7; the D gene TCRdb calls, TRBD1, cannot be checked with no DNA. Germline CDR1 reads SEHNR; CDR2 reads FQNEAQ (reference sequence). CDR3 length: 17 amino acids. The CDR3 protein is CASSPHGERSPFYEQYF.

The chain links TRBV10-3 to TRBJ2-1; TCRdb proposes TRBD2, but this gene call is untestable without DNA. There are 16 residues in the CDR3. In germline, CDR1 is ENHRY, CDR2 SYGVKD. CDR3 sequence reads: CAISRGGENGNNEQFF.

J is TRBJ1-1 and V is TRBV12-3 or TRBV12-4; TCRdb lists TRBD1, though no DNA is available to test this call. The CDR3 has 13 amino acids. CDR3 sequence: CATRGARATEAFF.

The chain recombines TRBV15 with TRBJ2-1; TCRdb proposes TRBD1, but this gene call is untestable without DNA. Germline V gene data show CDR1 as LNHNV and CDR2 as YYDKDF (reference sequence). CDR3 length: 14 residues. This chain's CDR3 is CATSRAGSLNEQFF.

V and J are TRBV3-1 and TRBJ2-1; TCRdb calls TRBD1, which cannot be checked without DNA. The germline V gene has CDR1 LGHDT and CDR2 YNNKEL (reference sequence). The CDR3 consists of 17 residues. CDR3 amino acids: CASSQAGTGATYNEQFF.

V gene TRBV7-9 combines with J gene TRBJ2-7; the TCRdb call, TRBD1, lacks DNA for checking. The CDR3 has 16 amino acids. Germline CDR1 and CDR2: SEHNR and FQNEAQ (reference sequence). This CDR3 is CASSLGPGRSSYEQYF.

The CDR3: CASSLAPSFNTEAFF. The chain joins TRBV7-2 to TRBJ1-1. The CDR3 is made up of 15 amino acids. CDR1 is SGHTA, CDR2 FQGNSA, per germline.

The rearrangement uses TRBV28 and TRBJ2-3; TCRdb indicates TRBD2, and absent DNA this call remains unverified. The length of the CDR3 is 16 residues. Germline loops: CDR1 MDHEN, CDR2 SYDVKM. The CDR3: CASSSRLAGDTDTQYF.

This chain's CDR3 is CASSPRGSFANTGELFF. The chain couples TRBV7-2 to TRBJ2-2. Germline V gene data show CDR1 as SGHTA and CDR2 as FQGNSA. The length of the CDR3 is 17 residues.

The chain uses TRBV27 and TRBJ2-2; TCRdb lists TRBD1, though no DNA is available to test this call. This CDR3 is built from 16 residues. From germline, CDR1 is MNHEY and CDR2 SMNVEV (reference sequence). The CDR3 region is CASSFRRGWNTGELFF.